This T cell receptor beta chain derives from a study of regulatory T cells in long-lasting Graves disease. CDR3-region Arm-PCR and iRepertoire HTBI primers produced the TCR beta libraries. TCRdb re-called the multiplex PCR reads with MiXCR, one entry per CDR3 protein. The data show about 420,000 distinct CDR3 sequences, around 15% seen once. This clonotype was found once. Here the CDR3 omits its conserved ending phenylalanine or tryptophan, so a read error is the likely source. The time point is: newly diagnosed GD, antithyroid drugs for less than 3 months. PBMC RNA served as the TCR library source. The V and J ends lost 5 bases and 6 bases, in that order; junction bases with no gene match: 8. The CDR3 loop spans 15 amino acids. The germline V gene encodes CDR1 SGHTA and CDR2 FQGNSA. The sample was also reused in another study, on T cells in Graves' hyperthyroidism and ophthalmopathy. That work contributes: Clinical symptoms, serum thyroxine and TRAb, thyroid ultrasound and orbital computed tomography were used for the diagnoses.

The clonotype originates from a woman in her late teens or twenties with Graves disease. The rearrangement uses TRBV7-2 and TRBJ2-1; 9 nucleotides match TRBD2. Sequenced here: peripheral blood mononuclear cells (PBMCs), sampled at new diagnosis, from a patient treated with antithyroid drugs. The CDR3 loop is CASSPSGLAGNEQFL. CDR3 bases: TGTGCCAGCAGCCCCTCGGGACTAGCAGGCAATGAGCAGTTCCTC.